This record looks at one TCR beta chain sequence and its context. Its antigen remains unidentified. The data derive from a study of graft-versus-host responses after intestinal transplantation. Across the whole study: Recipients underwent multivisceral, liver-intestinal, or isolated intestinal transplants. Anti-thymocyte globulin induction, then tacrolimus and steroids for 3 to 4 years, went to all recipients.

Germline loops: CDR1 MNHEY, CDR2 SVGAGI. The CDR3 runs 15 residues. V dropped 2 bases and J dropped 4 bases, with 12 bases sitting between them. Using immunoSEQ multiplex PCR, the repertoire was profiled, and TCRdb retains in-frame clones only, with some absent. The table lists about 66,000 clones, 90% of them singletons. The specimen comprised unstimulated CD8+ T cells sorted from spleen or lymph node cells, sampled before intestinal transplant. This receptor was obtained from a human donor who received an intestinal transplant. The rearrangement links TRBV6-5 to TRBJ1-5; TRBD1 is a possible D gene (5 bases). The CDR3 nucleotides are TGTGCCAGCAGTTACGGGCAGGGAGGGAATCAGCCCCAGCATTTT. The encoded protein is CASSYGQGGNQPQHF.